This TCR beta chain was recovered during a study of blood T cell repertoires in COVID-19 (TCRdb year 2020). In the study overall: Samples from collaborators originated in the United States, Italy and Spain and spanned both the acute and convalescent phases of COVID-19. The material from the prospective study consisted of cDNA or gDNA derived from T cells, B-cell-depleted T cells, or PBMCs. Deeply sampled blood TCRbeta repertoires from subjects exposed to, actively infected with, or recovered from COVID-19 were included in the dataset. The repertoires were released in a freely available public database intended as a resource for research on the immune response to SARS-CoV-2. The samples were drawn from the first 160 participants of the ongoing ImmuneRACE study and from 1,254 subjects provided by 6 global collaborators. Nearly every sample came with metadata listing a de-identified subject ID, COVID-19 status, age in years and sex. Where available, HLA class I and class II types were obtained from metadata supplied by the sample provider rather than from assay-based typing.

TCRbeta CDR3 regions were amplified from genomic DNA using the immunoSEQ Assay, a bias-controlled multiplex PCR. In the source study's methods: Nucleated cell counts per sample were estimated from amplification of reference gene primers within the assay. To quantify the absolute abundance of each unique TCRbeta CDR3 rearrangement, sequence reads were collapsed and filtered. For each sample, productive Simpson clonality was calculated as the square root of Simpson's diversity index across productive rearrangements. Here the immuneACCESS table is served through TCRdb, limited to in-frame sequences with V and J called. Missing clones are a known gap in these copies; in checked studies unresolved V genes cover under half, and the rest lacks a known reason. V and J calls and clone size are those listed in that table; D and trimming were worked out from the DNA. This sample is represented by about 120,000 clones; just over 90% of them were singletons. Of the sample, approximately 1.7% is held by the ten largest clones.

Overall study results and their limits: The quantity of clinical and demographic metadata differed by source and by participant and was supplied without curation.

As regards this clone: Its specific antigen is unknown. Base qualities are not recorded, but no much larger clone differs from it by a single base.

The collaborating institutions used their own protocols to collect whole blood in K2EDTA tubes. For TCRbeta analysis, collaborators shipped samples in one of three forms: frozen whole blood, isolated PBMCs, or DNA extracted from either of those sample types. Its CDR3 holds 14 amino acids, cysteine through phenylalanine. The kept DNA is CDR3 alone, 42 bases in frame from the first base. At the junction V is shortened by 1 base and J by 5 bases, with 7 bases in between. As encoded in the germline V gene, CDR1 is SGHRS while CDR2 is YFSETQ. The material sequenced was peripheral blood. The sequence links TRBV5-1 to TRBJ1-6, with no confident D gene call. This TCR came from a human donor with active COVID-19. The donor label of this sample is uncertain. For the CDR3, the sequence is CASSLWGDNSPLHF. The DNA is as follows: TGCGCCAGCAGCTTGTGGGGAGATAATTCACCCCTCCACTTT.